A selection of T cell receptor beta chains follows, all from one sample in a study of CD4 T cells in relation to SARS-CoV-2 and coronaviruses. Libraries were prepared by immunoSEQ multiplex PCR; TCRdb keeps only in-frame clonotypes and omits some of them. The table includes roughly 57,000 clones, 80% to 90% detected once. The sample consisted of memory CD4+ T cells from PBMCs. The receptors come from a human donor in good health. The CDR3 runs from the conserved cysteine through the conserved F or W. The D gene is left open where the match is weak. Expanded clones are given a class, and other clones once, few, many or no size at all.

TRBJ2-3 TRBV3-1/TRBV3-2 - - CASSLNWNTQYF TGTGCCAGCAGCCTTAACTGGAATACGCAGTATTTT
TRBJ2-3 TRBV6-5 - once CASSLGQSTDTQYF TGTGCCAGCAGTCTTGGGCAGTCCACAGATACGCAGTATTTT
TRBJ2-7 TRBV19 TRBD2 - CASRWTSGSTEQYF TGTGCCAGTAGATGGACTAGCGGGTCAACCGAGCAGTACTTC
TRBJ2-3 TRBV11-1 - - CASSSRSRLSTDTQYF TGTGCCAGCAGCTCACGTTCTAGGCTTAGCACAGATACGCAGTATTTT
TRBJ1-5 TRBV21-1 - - CASSLRTGSNQPQHF TGTGCCAGCAGCCTGAGGACGGGGAGCAATCAGCCCCAGCATTTT
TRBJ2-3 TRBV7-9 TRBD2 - CASSRPLGREGRDTQYF TGTGCCAGCAGCCGCCCACTCGGGCGGGAGGGTAGAGATACGCAGTATTTT
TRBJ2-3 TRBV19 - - CASSIDSSTDTQYF TGTGCCAGTAGTATCGACTCCAGCACAGATACGCAGTATTTT
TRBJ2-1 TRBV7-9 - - CASSLLSGGGYNEQFF TGTGCCAGCAGCTTATTGTCCGGGGGCGGTTACAATGAGCAGTTCTTC
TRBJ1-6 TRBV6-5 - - CAGKNSNSPLHF TGTGCCGGAAAAAACAGCAATTCACCCCTCCACTTT
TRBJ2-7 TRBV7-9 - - CASSATGYEQYF TGTGCCAGCAGCGCGACCGGCTACGAGCAGTACTTC
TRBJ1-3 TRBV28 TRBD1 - CASSLQTGGSGNTIYF TGTGCCAGCAGTTTACAGACAGGGGGCTCTGGAAACACCATATATTTT